This T cell receptor (beta chain) emerged from a study of cytomegalovirus exposure and HLA in healthy donors. Findings of the study overall: Previous analysis showed most TCR beta V segments were productive about 87% or about 30% of the time. Highly shared sequence variants in one cluster were likely a sequencing artifact.

As concerns this clone: Antigen specificity is unknown.

In the PCR, 60 Vbeta and 13 Jbeta primers were used. Sequenced by immunoSEQ multiplex PCR; TCRdb stores in-frame clones only, minus some. The table has about 140,000 clones, about 80% seen once. The CDR3 length is 14 residues. Germline lookup yields CDR1 MDHEN and CDR2 SYDVKM. V shed 4 bases and J shed 4 bases, with 11 bases lying between them. J is TRBJ2-1 and V is TRBV28; D is perhaps TRBD2 (6 bases). The TCR sequence derives from a man under 40 in good health and CMV-seropositive. The sequencing input was PBMCs. In nucleotides, the CDR3 is TGTGCCAGCAGTTGGGCTAGCGAGTACAATGAGCAGTTCTTC. Translation: CASSWASEYNEQFF. Based on the CDR3 plus reference TRBV28 and TRBJ2-1, the full variable domain is DVKVTQSSRYLVKRTGEKVFLECVQDMDHENMFWYRQDPGLGLRLIYFSYDVKMKEKGDIPEGYSVSREKKERFSLILESASTNQTSMYLCASSWASEYNEQFFGPGTRLTVL.